This T cell receptor (beta chain) was documented in a study of PD-1 blockade in mismatch repair-deficient tumors. The TCR-sequenced patients were a few responders to pembrolizumab. TCRdb's copy holds only in-frame clones and misses some; the assay was immunoSEQ multiplex PCR. The sample shows over 30,000 clones, 75% to 90% of them seen only once. This CDR3 is built from 12 residues. V lost 4 bases and J lost 11; bases outside the gene matches: 5. CDR1 is MNHNY and CDR2 is SVGAGI in the germline V gene (reference sequence). The receptor's source is an adult with mismatch repair-deficient cancer. This chain joins TRBV6-6 and TRBJ1-1; the match to TRBD1 covers 9 bases. The input for sequencing was PBMCs, taken roughly 6 weeks after starting pembrolizumab. CDR3 sequence reads: CASSWGQGDAFF. CDR3 DNA: TGTGCCAGCAGTTGGGGACAGGGAGATGCTTTCTTT.